These T cell receptor beta chains were read from a single sample in a study of cytomegalovirus exposure and HLA in healthy donors. Assay used: immunoSEQ multiplex PCR; TCRdb lists only in-frame clones, some missing. The data show about 150,000 clones, with 79% seen just once and under 4% held by the top ten. The specimen was PBMCs. Receptors were obtained from a human donor in good health. CDR3s include the opening cysteine and the closing phenylalanine or tryptophan. The D gene is left open where the match is weak. A clone size is listed for some rows: how often the clone was seen (once, few, many), or a class if it is expanded.

TRBJ2-2 16 TRBD2 TRBV19 NA CASSRLAGANTGELFF TGTGCCAGTAGTAGACTAGCGGGTGCGAACACCGGGGAGCTGTTTTTT
TRBJ1-4 15 NA TRBV25-1 NA CATSDSSTTNEKLFF TGTGCCACCTCAGACAGCTCCACAACTAATGAAAAACTGTTTTTT
TRBJ2-1 15 TRBD2 TRBV27 NA CASSRTSGRSNEQFF TGTGCCAGCAGTAGGACTAGCGGGAGGTCGAATGAGCAGTTCTTC
TRBJ1-2 13 NA TRBV30 NA CAWSGQPNYGYTF TGTGCCTGGAGCGGACAACCTAACTATGGCTACACCTTC
TRBJ2-7 12 NA TRBV7-9 NA CSSSPPRSEQYF TGTTCCAGCAGCCCCCCTCGGAGCGAGCAGTACTTC
TRBJ2-1 16 TRBD1 TRBV25-1 NA CASSRDSLSSYNEQFF TGTGCCAGCAGCCGGGACAGCTTAAGCTCCTACAATGAGCAGTTCTTC
TRBJ2-1 15 TRBD2 TRBV5-1 once CASSSGLDLRSEQFF TGCGCCAGCAGCTCCGGACTAGATTTGAGGAGTGAGCAGTTCTTC
TRBJ1-5 16 TRBD1 TRBV5-6 NA CASSLGTGGTYQPQHF TGTGCCAGCAGCTTGGGGACAGGGGGGACTTATCAGCCCCAGCATTTT
TRBJ2-2 13 NA TRBV7-3 NA CASSPRNTGELFF TGTGCCAGCAGCCCCCGGAACACCGGGGAGCTGTTTTTT
TRBJ2-3 15 NA TRBV5-1 NA CASSLAVRGTDTQYF TGCGCCAGCAGCTTGGCGGTCAGGGGCACAGATACGCAGTATTTT
TRBJ1-2 12 NA TRBV7-9 NA CSSSSQAYGYTF TGTTCCAGCAGCTCACAGGCCTATGGCTACACCTTC
TRBJ1-1 13 NA TRBV18 NA CASSLLQGTEAFF TGTGCCAGCTCACTCTTACAGGGCACTGAAGCTTTCTTT
TRBJ1-2 12 NA TRBV30 NA CAWSSTVYGYTF TGTGCCTGGAGTTCAACAGTCTATGGCTACACCTTC
TRBJ2-7 15 NA TRBV5-1 NA CASSLETGMGYEQYF TGCGCCAGCAGCTTGGAAACAGGGATGGGGTACGAGCAGTACTTC
TRBJ2-3 14 TRBD2 TRBV28 NA CASSASGSSDTQYF TGTGCCAGCAGTGCTAGCGGGAGTTCCGATACGCAGTATTTT
TRBJ2-1 16 NA TRBV9 NA CASSLRDTFSYNEQFF TGTGCCAGCAGCCTCCGGGACACCTTCTCCTACAATGAGCAGTTCTTC
TRBJ2-3 13 NA TRBV18 NA CASSPPSTDTQYF TGTGCCAGCTCACCCCCTAGCACAGATACGCAGTATTTT
TRBJ1-1 14 NA TRBV19 NA CASSIGSAGAEAFF TGTGCCAGTAGTATAGGTTCAGCCGGGGCTGAAGCTTTCTTT
TRBJ1-2 10 NA TRBV6-1 NA CASRETGYPF TGTGCCAGCCGAGAGACAGGCTACCCCTTC
TRBJ1-1 13 NA TRBV4-1 NA CASSQGLPAEAFF TGCGCCAGCAGCCAAGGGCTCCCAGCTGAAGCTTTCTTT
TRBJ1-1 11 NA TRBV2 NA CASTKTVEAFF TGTGCCAGCACCAAGACAGTTGAAGCTTTCTTT
TRBJ2-7 13 NA TRBV30 NA CAWSVQSPYEQYF TGTGCCTGGAGTGTACAGTCTCCCTACGAGCAGTACTTC
TRBJ1-5 16 TRBD1 TRBV7-2 NA CASSSRQGLGNQPQHF TGTGCCAGCAGCTCTAGACAGGGGTTAGGCAATCAGCCCCAGCATTTT
TRBJ2-1 15 TRBD1 TRBV2 NA CASSPSGTGAHEQFF TGTGCCAGCAGCCCGTCCGGGACAGGGGCCCATGAGCAGTTCTTC
TRBJ1-1 13 NA TRBV7-3 once CASSYRTNTEAFF TGTGCCAGCAGCTATCGGACAAACACTGAAGCTTTCTTT
TRBJ1-2 16 NA TRBV5-4 NA CASSRPPDKPNYGYTF TGTGCCAGCAGCCGACCTCCGGACAAACCTAACTATGGCTACACCTTC
TRBJ2-1 14 NA TRBV28 NA CASSLRAGNDEQFF TGTGCCAGCAGTTTAAGGGCGGGAAACGATGAGCAGTTCTTC
TRBJ2-5 15 TRBD2 TRBV5-5 once CASSPLRAGQETQYF TGTGCCAGCAGCCCACTTAGAGCGGGGCAAGAGACCCAGTACTTC
TRBJ2-2 13 NA TRBV18 NA CASSLTGTGELFF TGTGCCAGCTCACTTACGGGGACCGGGGAGCTGTTTTTT
TRBJ1-6 15 NA TRBV7-9 NA CASSTTSGLNSPLHF TGTGCCAGCAGCACAACATCAGGGCTGAATTCACCCCTCCACTTT
TRBJ2-7 16 NA TRBV18 NA CASSPPTPESSYEQYF TGTGCCAGCTCACCACCGACCCCGGAGAGCTCCTACGAGCAGTACTTC
TRBJ2-7 15 TRBD2 TRBV11-3 NA CASSLGGGSSYEQYF TGTGCCAGCAGCTTAGGAGGCGGGAGCTCCTACGAGCAGTACTTC
TRBJ2-7 12 NA TRBV7-9 NA CASSPPGIEQYF TGTGCCAGCAGCCCGCCGGGGATCGAGCAGTACTTC
TRBJ1-1 21 TRBD1 TRBV28 NA CASSFPLFVRGRGGMNTEAFF TGTGCCAGCAGTTTCCCCCTCTTCGTCAGGGGGCGAGGGGGGATGAACACTGAAGCTTTCTTT
TRBJ2-3 14 TRBD2 TRBV6-1 NA CASREGLAADTQYF TGTGCCAGCAGAGAGGGACTAGCGGCTGATACGCAGTATTTT
TRBJ2-2 17 TRBD2 TRBV5-6 few CASSPYGLAGEAGELFF TGTGCCAGCAGTCCGTACGGCCTAGCGGGAGAGGCCGGGGAGCTGTTTTTT
TRBJ2-1 12 NA TRBV27 NA CASSTAGNEQFF TGTGCCAGCAGTACCGCAGGGAATGAGCAGTTCTTC
TRBJ2-3 14 TRBD1 TRBV5-1 NA CASSQDRTTDTQYF TGCGCCAGCAGCCAGGACAGGACCACAGATACGCAGTATTTT
TRBJ2-3 17 NA TRBV10-3 NA CAISDPRGFGSEDTQYF TGTGCCATCAGTGACCCGAGGGGGTTTGGCAGTGAAGATACGCAGTATTTT
TRBJ2-7 11 NA TRBV6-5 NA CASKRSHEQYF TGTGCCAGCAAGAGGTCCCACGAGCAGTACTTC
TRBJ2-1 11 NA TRBV20-1 NA CSVSGVREQFF TGCAGTGTATCCGGGGTCAGGGAGCAGTTCTTC
TRBJ2-7 18 TRBD2 TRBV18 NA CASSRGNPSSGNSYEQYF TGTGCCAGCTCACGGGGGAACCCTAGTAGCGGGAACTCCTACGAGCAGTACTTC
TRBJ1-2 14 TRBD1 TRBV5-1 NA CASSLVAQGDGYTF TGCGCCAGCAGCTTGGTAGCCCAGGGGGATGGCTACACCTTC
TRBJ2-1 15 TRBD2 TRBV7-3 once CASSLLSGSSTEQFF TGTGCCAGCAGCTTACTAAGCGGGAGCTCGACTGAGCAGTTCTTC
TRBJ2-1 14 TRBD2 TRBV10-3 NA CAISDLAGPNEQFF TGTGCCATCAGTGATTTAGCGGGACCGAATGAGCAGTTCTTC
TRBJ1-3 18 TRBD1 TRBV15 NA CATSRVKGQRISGNTIYF TGTGCCACCAGCAGAGTAAAGGGACAGAGAATCTCTGGAAACACCATATATTTT
TRBJ1-2 17 TRBD1 TRBV5-5 NA CASSTGTALNFNYGYTF TGTGCCAGCAGTACCGGGACAGCCCTAAATTTTAACTATGGCTACACCTTC
TRBJ2-3 18 TRBD2 TRBV6-4 NA CASSRTSGGPPGTDTQYF TGTGCCAGCAGTAGGACTAGCGGGGGGCCTCCGGGCACAGATACGCAGTATTTT
TRBJ2-5 14 NA TRBV28 few CASSLIAEDETQYF TGTGCCAGCAGTTTAATCGCGGAGGATGAGACCCAGTACTTC
TRBJ1-1 15 TRBD1 TRBV18 NA CASSPNMGQQSEAFF TGTGCCAGCTCACCAAACATGGGACAGCAGTCTGAAGCTTTCTTT
TRBJ1-4 14 NA TRBV25-1 few CASSPPRTDEKLFF TGTGCCAGCAGCCCACCCCGGACTGATGAAAAACTGTTTTTT
TRBJ2-3 16 TRBD2 TRBV27 NA CASSPGTSGSTDTQYF TGTGCCAGCAGTCCCGGGACTAGCGGAAGCACAGATACGCAGTATTTT
TRBJ1-2 14 NA TRBV19 NA CASSSLHRAYGYTF TGTGCCAGTAGTAGCCTGCACAGGGCTTATGGCTACACCTTC
TRBJ2-5 13 NA TRBV7-9 NA CASSLLAGETQYF TGTGCCAGCAGCTTACTGGCGGGGGAGACCCAGTACTTC